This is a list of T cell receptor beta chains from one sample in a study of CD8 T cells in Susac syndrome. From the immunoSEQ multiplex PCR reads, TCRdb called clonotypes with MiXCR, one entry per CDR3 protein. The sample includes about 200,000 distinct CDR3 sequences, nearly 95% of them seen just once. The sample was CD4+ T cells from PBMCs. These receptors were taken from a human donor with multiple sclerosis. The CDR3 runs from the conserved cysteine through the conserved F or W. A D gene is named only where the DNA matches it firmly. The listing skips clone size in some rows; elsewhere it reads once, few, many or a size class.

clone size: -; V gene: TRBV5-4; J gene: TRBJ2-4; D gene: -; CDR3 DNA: TGTGCCAGCAGTGACATTCAGTACTTC; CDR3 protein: CASSDIQYF
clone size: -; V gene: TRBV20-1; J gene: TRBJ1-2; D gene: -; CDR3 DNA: TGCAGTGCCCTGCGTCAGCCCAACTATGGCTACACCTTC; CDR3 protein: CSALRQPNYGYTF
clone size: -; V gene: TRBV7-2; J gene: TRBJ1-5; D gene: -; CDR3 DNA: TGTGCCAGCAGCTTAGCCGGAATTCAGCCCCAGCATTTT; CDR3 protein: CASSLAGIQPQHF
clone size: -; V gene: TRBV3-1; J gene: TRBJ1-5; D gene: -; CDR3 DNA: TGTGCCAGCAGCCAAGATCCAGGGAACAGGCAGCCCCAGCATTTT; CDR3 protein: CASSQDPGNRQPQHF
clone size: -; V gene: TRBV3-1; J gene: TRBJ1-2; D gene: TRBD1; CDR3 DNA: TGTGCCAGCAGCCCCACCGGACAGGGGACCTATGGCTACACCTTC; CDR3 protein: CASSPTGQGTYGYTF
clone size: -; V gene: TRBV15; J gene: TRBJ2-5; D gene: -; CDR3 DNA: TGTGCCACTACTCCCCACCCGGGGCGGAGAGAGACCCAGTACTTC; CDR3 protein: CATTPHPGRRETQYF
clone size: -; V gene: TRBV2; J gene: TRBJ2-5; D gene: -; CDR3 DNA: TGTGCCAGCAGTGAATTACGACTAGAGAAAGAGACCCAGTACTTC; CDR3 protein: CASSELRLEKETQYF
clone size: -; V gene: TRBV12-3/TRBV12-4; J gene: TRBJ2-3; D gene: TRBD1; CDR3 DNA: TGTGCCAGCAGTTTGCAGGGGGCGCAAACAGATACGCAGTATTTT; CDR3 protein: CASSLQGAQTDTQYF
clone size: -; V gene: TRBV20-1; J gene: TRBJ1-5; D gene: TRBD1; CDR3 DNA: TGCAGTGCTAGTGTAGGGACAGGGAATCAGCCCCAGCATTTT; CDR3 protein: CSASVGTGNQPQHF
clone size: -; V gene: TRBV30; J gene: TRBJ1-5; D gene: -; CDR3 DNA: TGTGCCTGGGCCCACAGGGCTAGCAATCAGCCCCAGCATTTT; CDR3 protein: CAWAHRASNQPQHF
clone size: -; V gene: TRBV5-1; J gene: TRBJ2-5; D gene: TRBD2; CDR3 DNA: TGCGCCAGCAGCTTGGCTGGGACTAGAGGAGAGACCCAGTACTTC; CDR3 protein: CASSLAGTRGETQYF
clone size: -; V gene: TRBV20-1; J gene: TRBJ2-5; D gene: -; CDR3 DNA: TGCAGTGCTAGGAGATCCCCCCAAGAGACCCAGTACTTC; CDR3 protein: CSARRSPQETQYF
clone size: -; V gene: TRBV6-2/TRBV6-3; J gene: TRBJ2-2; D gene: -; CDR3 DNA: TGTGCCAGCAGTCAGGGCCCGATTGAGCTGTTTTTT; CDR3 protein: CASSQGPIELFF
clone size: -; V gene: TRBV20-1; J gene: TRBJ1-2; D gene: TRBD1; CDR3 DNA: TGCAGTGCTAGATTGCAGGGGGCCGAACTTGGTGGCTACACCTTC; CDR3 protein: CSARLQGAELGGYTF
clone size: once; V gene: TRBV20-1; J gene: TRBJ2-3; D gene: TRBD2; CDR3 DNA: TGCAGTGCTAGACCACTAGCGGGTGTCACAGATACGCAGTATTTT; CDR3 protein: CSARPLAGVTDTQYF
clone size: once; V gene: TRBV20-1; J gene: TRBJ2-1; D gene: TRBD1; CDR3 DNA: TGCAGTGCTCCCTGGACAGGGGGTCCGAATGAGCAGTTCTTC; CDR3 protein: CSAPWTGGPNEQFF
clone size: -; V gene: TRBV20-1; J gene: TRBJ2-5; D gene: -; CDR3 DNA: TGCAGTGCTACCTTCGGGGCTCAAGAGACCCAGTACTTC; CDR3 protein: CSATFGAQETQYF
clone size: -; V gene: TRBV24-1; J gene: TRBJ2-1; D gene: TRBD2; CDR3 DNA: TGTGCCGCATCTAGCGGGGCCCTTAATGAGCAGTTCTTC; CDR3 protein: CAASSGALNEQFF
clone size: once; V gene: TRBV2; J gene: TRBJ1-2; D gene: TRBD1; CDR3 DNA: TGTGCCAGCAGTGCACTAGGGACAGGATATGGCTACACCTTC; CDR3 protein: CASSALGTGYGYTF
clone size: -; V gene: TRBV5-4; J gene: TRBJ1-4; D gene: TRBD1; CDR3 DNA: TGTGCCAGCAGTCAGGGGGGGAATCAGGATGAAAAACTGTTTTTT; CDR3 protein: CASSQGGNQDEKLFF
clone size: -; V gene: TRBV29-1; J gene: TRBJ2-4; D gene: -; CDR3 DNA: TGCAGCGTTATCACCGGGGGTTTTCTGGACATTCAGTACTTC; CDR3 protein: CSVITGGFLDIQYF
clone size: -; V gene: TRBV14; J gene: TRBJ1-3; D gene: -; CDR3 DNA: TGTGCCAGCAGCCGTACTGGAAACACCATATATTTT; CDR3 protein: CASSRTGNTIYF
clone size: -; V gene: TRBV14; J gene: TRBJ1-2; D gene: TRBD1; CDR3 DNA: TGTGCCAGCAGCCAAAACAGGGGTCACTATGGCTACACCTTC; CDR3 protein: CASSQNRGHYGYTF
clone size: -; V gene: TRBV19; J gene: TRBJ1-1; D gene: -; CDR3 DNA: TGTGCCAGTAGTATTCGACCTCATGTAATGAACACTGAAGCTTTCTTT; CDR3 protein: CASSIRPHVMNTEAFF
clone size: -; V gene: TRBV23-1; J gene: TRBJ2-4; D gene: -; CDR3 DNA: TGCGCCAGCAGTCACGCACAGGGAGACAAAAACATTCAGTACTTC; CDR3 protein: CASSHAQGDKNIQYF
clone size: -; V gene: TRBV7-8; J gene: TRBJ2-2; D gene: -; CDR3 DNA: TGTGCCAGCAGACAAGAAGGAGACAGCTACACCGGGGAGCTGTTTTTT; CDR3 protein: CASRQEGDSYTGELFF
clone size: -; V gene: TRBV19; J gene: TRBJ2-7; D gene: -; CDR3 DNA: TGTGCCAGTAAACCCCTTGGGGGAGAATTCCACGAGCAGTACTTC; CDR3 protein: CASKPLGGEFHEQYF
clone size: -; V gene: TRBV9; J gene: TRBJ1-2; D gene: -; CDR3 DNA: TGTGCCAGCAATCCGGGGTCGGTGGACTATGGCTACACCTTC; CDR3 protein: CASNPGSVDYGYTF
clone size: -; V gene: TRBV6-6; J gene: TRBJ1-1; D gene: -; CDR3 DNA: TGTGCCAGCACCCGGACTGGGAACACTGAAGCTTTCTTT; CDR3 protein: CASTRTGNTEAFF
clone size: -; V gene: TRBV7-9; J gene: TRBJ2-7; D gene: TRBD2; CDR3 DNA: TGTGCCATTCCGCGAGCGGCGGGAGGGCCGTACGAGCAGTACTTC; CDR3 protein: CAIPRAAGGPYEQYF
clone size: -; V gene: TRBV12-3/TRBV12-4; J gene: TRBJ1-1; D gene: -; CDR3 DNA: TGTGCCAGCAGTGCCAGGGATCCGGAGGCTTTCTTT; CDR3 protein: CASSARDPEAFF
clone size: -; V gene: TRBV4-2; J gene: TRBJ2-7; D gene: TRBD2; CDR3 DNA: TGTGCCAGCAGCCAACCTGGGACTAGCGGGGGGGCGTACGAGCAGTACTTC; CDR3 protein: CASSQPGTSGGAYEQYF